What follows are 2 T cell receptor beta chains derived from one specimen sequenced in a study of cytomegalovirus exposure and HLA in healthy donors. Researchers ran the PCR with 60 Vbeta and 13 Jbeta primers. Sequenced by immunoSEQ multiplex PCR; TCRdb stores in-frame clones only, minus some. The table lists over 100,000 clones, 75% to 80% of them singletons. Sequenced sample: PBMCs. Source of these receptors: a young woman in good health and CMV-seropositive.

The chain recombines TRBV29-1 with TRBJ2-7; maybe TRBD2 (6 bases). Germline V gives CDR1 SQVTM, CDR2 ANQGSEA. Trimming stripped 6 bases from V and 0 bases from J, with 12 bases between. The CDR3 sequence is 13 residues long. CDR3 in amino acids: CSVGTRHSYEQYF. As DNA, the CDR3 is TGCAGCGTCGGGACTCGTCACTCCTACGAGCAGTACTTC.

V and J are TRBV10-3 and TRBJ2-2; D call uncertain. Trimming took off 10 bases at V and 6 bases at J, with 6 bases between the two ends. This CDR3 comprises 10 residues. Germline CDR1 ENHRY, CDR2 SYGVKD. The CDR3 spells CATGSGELFF. CDR3 nucleotides: TGTGCCACCGGTTCCGGGGAGCTGTTTTTT.